This TCR beta chain is drawn from a study of T cells in Graves' hyperthyroidism and ophthalmopathy. Background on the study: Peripheral blood samples were taken at initial diagnosis, prior to any treatment.

Trimming took 3 bases from V and 0 from J; bases not matched to a gene: 4. The CDR3 is 15 residues long. The germline gives CDR1 SGDLS, CDR2 YYNGEE. Patients aged 18 to 65 had newly diagnosed hyperthyroidism of under 2 months' duration. The study excluded patients with uncontrolled infection, other autoimmune disease, pregnancy or lactation. TCR beta CDR3 regions were amplified from RNA. During a first-round RT-PCR of the TCR CDR3, the HTBI primer set was used. TCRdb independently ran MiXCR on the multiplex PCR reads; one entry per CDR3 protein. The sample lists roughly 420,000 distinct CDR3 sequences; 15% to 19% were seen once. This clonotype occurred many times.

This sequence joins TRBV9 and TRBJ2-3; 7 positions agree with TRBD1. The clonotype originates from a young woman with Graves' hyperthyroidism. The sample taken for sequencing was blood. In DNA form, the CDR3 reads TGTGCCAGCAGCGGCCCCAGGGGGAGCACAGATACGCAGTATTTT. Translation: CASSGPRGSTDTQYF.